This TCR beta chain came from a study of cytomegalovirus exposure and HLA in healthy donors. Study information: Findings of an earlier analysis included around 120 million unique TCR beta sequences from around 180 million T cells. Broader study findings: The authors later linked a missense DCLRE1C variant to TCR beta V- and J-gene trimming. Presence/absence analyses treated sequencing depth as roughly uniform across donors.

This CDR3 contains 15 residues. J gave up 7 bases and V 6 bases, and 10 bases lay outside the gene matches. Per the germline V gene, CDR1 is MNHNS and CDR2 is SASEGT. As concerns this clone: Its antigen remains unidentified.

PCR was performed using 60 Vbeta and 13 Jbeta primers. Clones were sequenced by immunoSEQ multiplex PCR, and TCRdb holds only the in-frame ones, with some missing. Of around 120,000 clones detected, around three quarters appear once; the ten largest clones hold 1.5% to 2.5%. The rearrangement links TRBV6-1 to TRBJ2-1, with 9 bases aligning to TRBD2. The source is a man aged 18 to 30 in good health and CMV-seronegative. Sequencing was performed on PBMCs. The CDR3 coding sequence is TGTGCCAGCAGACCACAGGGGAGCGGGAGGAATGAGCAGTTCTTC. Residues: CASRPQGSGRNEQFF.